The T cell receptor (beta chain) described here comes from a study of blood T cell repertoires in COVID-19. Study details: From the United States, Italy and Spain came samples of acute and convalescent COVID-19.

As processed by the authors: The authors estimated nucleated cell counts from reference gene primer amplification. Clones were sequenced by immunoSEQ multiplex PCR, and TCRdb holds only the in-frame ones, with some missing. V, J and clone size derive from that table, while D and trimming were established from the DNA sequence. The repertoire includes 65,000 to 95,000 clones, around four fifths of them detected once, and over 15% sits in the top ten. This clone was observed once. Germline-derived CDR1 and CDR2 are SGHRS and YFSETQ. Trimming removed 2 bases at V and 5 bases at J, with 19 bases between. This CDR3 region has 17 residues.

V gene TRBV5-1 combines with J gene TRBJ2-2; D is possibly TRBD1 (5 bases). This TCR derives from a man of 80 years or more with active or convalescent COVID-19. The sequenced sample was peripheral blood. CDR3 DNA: TGCGCCAGCAGCTTTGTTTCGGGTCAGGGAAATACCGGGGAGCTGTTTTTT. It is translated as CASSFVSGQGNTGELFF.